The 15 T cell receptor beta chains given below trace back to one sample, sequenced in a study of T cell responses to AZD1222 COVID-19 vaccine. Sequenced by immunoSEQ multiplex PCR; TCRdb stores in-frame clones only, minus some. Seen here are some 130,000 clones, around nine tenths observed once, and the top ten hold roughly 1.1%. Specimen: peripheral blood, collected 28 days after the second AZD1222 dose. Receptor source: an adult who received the AZD1222 COVID-19 vaccine.

Turning to this clone: The junction departs from the called germline gene at one end, perhaps through a read error. The V and J genes are TRBV11-2 and TRBJ2-3, with TRBD2 matching 10 bases. Germline CDR1 and CDR2: SGHAT and FQNNGV. The CDR3 consists of 14 residues. CDR3 region: CASSLGLAGDLRDF. CDR3 nucleotide sequence: TGTGCCAGCAGCTTAGGGCTAGCGGGAGATCTTAGGGATTTT.

The chain employs TRBV6-2 or TRBV6-3 and TRBJ1-2, with unresolved D. Trimming took off 2 bases at V and 5 bases at J, with 15 bases between the two ends. The CDR3 covers 15 residues. CDR1 and CDR2 (germline): MNHEY, SVGEGT. CDR3 region: CASSYPRGGSYGYTF. CDR3 in DNA: TGTGCCAGCAGTTACCCTCGGGGAGGTTCATATGGCTACACCTTC.

The rearrangement joins TRBV7-6 to TRBJ2-7; weak D call: TRBD1 (5 bases). Trimming removed 5 bases at V and 0 bases at J, with 14 bases between. The CDR3 contains 15 residues. In germline, CDR1 is SGHVS, CDR2 FNYEAQ. The CDR3 sequence is CASSRTFDSSYEQYF. CDR3 sequence (DNA): TGTGCCAGCAGCCGGACGTTTGACAGCTCCTACGAGCAGTACTTC.

The chain uses TRBV7-8 and TRBJ1-2; D not certain. CDR1 is SGHVS, CDR2 FQNEAQ, per germline. Trimming left V 0 bases short and J 5 bases short, with 1 base between. CDR3 length: 11 amino acids. CDR3 coding DNA: TGTGCCAGCAGCTTAGCATATGGCTACACCTTC. Amino acids: CASSLAYGYTF. Complete variable domain (other parts from reference TRBV7-8 and TRBJ1-2): GAGVSQSPRYKVAKRGQDVALRCDPISGHVSLFWYQQALGQGPEFLTYFQNEAQLDKSGLPSDRFFAERPEGSVSTLKIQRTQQEDSAVYLCASSLAYGYTFGSGTRLTVV.

The gene calls are TRBV7-2 and TRBJ1-2; 7 bases match TRBD1. Germline CDR1 is SGHTA and CDR2 is FQGNSA. J lost 8 bases, V lost 0 bases, and 12 bases had no gene match. The CDR3 extends over 16 amino acids. For the CDR3, the DNA is TGTGCCAGCAGCTTAGCGTTCCAGGGGGGTCGGTTAGGCTACACCTTC. Protein: CASSLAFQGGRLGYTF.

J is TRBJ1-1 and V is TRBV9, with D tentatively TRBD1 (6 bases). The V and J ends lost 0 bases and 4 bases respectively, with 13 bases between them. Germline CDR1 and CDR2: SGDLS and YYNGEE. The CDR3 consists of 15 residues. DNA of the CDR3: TGTGCCAGCAGCGTAGACCTCACAGGGCCCACTGAAGCTTTCTTT. It codes for CASSVDLTGPTEAFF.

The chain combines TRBV29-1 with TRBJ1-2; 9 bases map to TRBD1. CDR1 and CDR2 (germline): SQVTM, ANQGSEA. Losses at the gene ends were 6 bases for V and 4 bases for J; bases not matched to a gene: 12. The CDR3 consists of 15 residues. The CDR3 region is CSVTRDRDSLYGYTF. The DNA of the CDR3 is TGCAGCGTCACACGGGACAGGGACTCTCTCTATGGCTACACCTTC.

This clone has only a few counts. The V call is TRBV25-1, the J call TRBJ1-1; D is ambiguous. The germline CDR1 and CDR2 sequences are MGHDK and SYGVNS. The CDR3 covers 13 residues. V lost 5 bases to trimming and J lost 2 bases, with 9 bases between them. CDR3 nucleotide sequence: TGTGCCAGCAGTCTAGTAGGCAACACTGAAGCTTTCTTT. Translation gives CASSLVGNTEAFF.

The table lists this clone with a count of one. CDR3 amino acids: CASSRDRGPIGATDTQYF. CDR3 coding DNA: TGTGCCAGTAGCCGGGACAGGGGGCCCATTGGGGCCACAGATACGCAGTATTTT. This chain uses TRBV19 with TRBJ2-3, with 12 bases aligning to TRBD1. The germline V gene has CDR1 LNHDA and CDR2 SQIVND (reference sequence). This CDR3 has 18 residues. The V segment lost 6 bases and the J segment 2 bases; nucleotides outside the gene matches: 12.

The J gene is TRBJ2-7, the V gene TRBV29-1; D not resolved. This CDR3 has 12 amino acids. Trimming stripped 4 bases from V and 5 bases from J, with 12 bases between. Germline CDR1 reads SQVTM; CDR2 reads ANQGSEA. The CDR3 DNA sequence: TGCAGCGTTGGAGAAGGTATCCACGAGCAGTACTTC. Encoded protein: CSVGEGIHEQYF.

The chain couples TRBV6-4 to TRBJ1-2, with D uncertain. V lost 7 bases and J lost 6, with 21 bases in between. This CDR3 region has 15 residues. CDR1 and CDR2 (germline): MRHNA, SNTAGT. CDR3 DNA: TGTGCCAGCACCCCACCACTAGGGAGGGCAAATGGCTACACCTTC. Protein: CASTPPLGRANGYTF.

This chain connects TRBV10-3 to TRBJ2-1; a possible D gene is TRBD2 (6 bases). Trimming removed 5 bases at V and 4 bases at J, with 12 bases between. This CDR3 is built from 14 residues. CDR1 is ENHRY, CDR2 SYGVKD, per germline. The CDR3 region is CAISQVGGYNEQFF. The CDR3 DNA is TGTGCCATCAGTCAAGTCGGAGGGTACAATGAGCAGTTCTTC.

The J gene is TRBJ1-2, the V gene TRBV2, with 7 bases fitting TRBD1. V was pared by 8 bases and J by 0 bases, with 9 bases of the junction left unmatched. This CDR3 region has 15 residues. Germline values: CDR1 SNHLY, CDR2 FYNNEI. CDR3 in amino acids: CASGGGAVANYGYTF. In DNA, the CDR3 is TGTGCCAGCGGAGGGGGCGCCGTGGCTAACTATGGCTACACCTTC.

This clone is a singleton in its sample. V gene TRBV5-5 combines with J gene TRBJ2-5, with D possibly called TRBD1 or TRBD2 (5 bases each). CDR3 size: 16 residues. CDR1 and CDR2 from the germline V gene are SGHKS and YYEKEE (reference sequence). Trimming took 2 bases from V and 1 from J, leaving 15 bases between them. CDR3 DNA sequence: TGTGCCAGCAGCTTCGCGTCGGCTGGGGGCCAAGAGACCCAGTACTTC. It is translated as CASSFASAGGQETQYF.

V usage is TRBV10-3 and J usage is TRBJ1-6; possible D gene TRBD1, 6 bases. The V end was cut by 3 bases, the J end by 7 bases, with 10 bases between. CDR1 ENHRY and CDR2 SYGVKD come from the germline V gene. The length of the CDR3 is 14 residues. The CDR3 loop reads CAISDKQGNSPLHF. The DNA for the CDR3 is TGTGCCATCAGTGATAAACAGGGAAATTCACCCCTCCACTTT.